This T cell receptor (beta chain) was observed in a study of CD8 T cells in Susac syndrome. An amount of RNA that ranged from roughly 0.5 to 1 ug was reverse transcribed with random hexamers. Across 54 Vbeta and 13 Jbeta, immunoSEQ multiplex PCR amplified TCR beta CDR3. One entry per CDR3 protein results from TCRdb running MiXCR on the immunoSEQ multiplex PCR reads. The table records 100,000 to 150,000 distinct CDR3 sequences, roughly 94% of them present only once. Germline V gene data show CDR1 as GTSNPN and CDR2 as SVGIG (reference sequence). V lost 0 bases and J 3 bases, leaving 17 bases between the germline ends. This CDR3 has 17 amino acids. Blood CD8+ and CD4+ T cells underwent high-throughput TCR beta sequencing. The multiple sclerosis controls were treatment-naive patients with relapsing-remitting disease that was stable or active.

Sequenced: CD4+ T cells from PBMCs. The J gene is TRBJ2-2, the V gene TRBV30, with D unclear. The TCR comes from a human donor with multiple sclerosis. CDR3 loop: CAWSVNPGESYTGELFF. CDR3 DNA: TGTGCCTGGAGTGTTAATCCAGGCGAATCATACACCGGGGAGCTGTTTTTT.